This TCR beta chain was sequenced during a study of T cell responses to AZD1222 COVID-19 vaccine. The V end was cut by 4 bases, the J end by 7 bases, with 7 bases between. This CDR3 spans 11 amino acids. From germline, CDR1 is KGHSH and CDR2 LQKENI. Measured with immunoSEQ multiplex PCR; TCRdb has only the in-frame clones, and not every one. The sample carries over 150,000 clones, over 85% recorded once. Study-wide points: Among vaccine-associated CD4 TCRs, coverage spanned spike, with dominance at 160-218 and 743-854. Repertoire samples came only from after the peak T cell response.

With respect to this clone: What it binds is not known. Other DNA variants within this sample encode the same CDR3.

The sample in question was peripheral blood, obtained 28 days after the second dose of the MenACWY control vaccine. This TCR was sampled from an adult who received the MenACWY meningococcal vaccine as a control. This chain uses TRBV18 with TRBJ1-1, with a possible D match to TRBD1 (5 bases). The CDR3 nucleotides are TGTGCCAGCTCACAGGGACGTGAAGCTTTCTTT. This encodes CASSQGREAFF.